The next 9 T cell receptor beta chains were all read from a single sample in a study of T-cell memory formation after mild COVID-19. From the 5' RACE reads, TCRdb called clonotypes with MiXCR, one entry per CDR3 protein. The sample has approximately 150,000 distinct CDR3 sequences, around 21% seen once; the top ten hold around 2.5%. Material: PBMCs or a T cell subset sorted from them (not recorded which). The receptors were gathered from an adult woman who had mild COVID-19 (a few samples of this study predate the infection). Cell type and time point are not known.

The table lists this clonotype with a few counts. The J gene is TRBJ2-3, the V gene TRBV5-1; perhaps TRBD2 as D (5 bases). CDR1 is SGHRS, CDR2 YFSETQ, per germline. This CDR3 is 15 amino acids long. V lost 4 bases, J lost 2 bases, and 14 bases lay in between. CDR3 region: CASSRRGPDTDTQYF. The CDR3 coding sequence is TGCGCCAGCAGCCGACGGGGTCCCGACACAGATACGCAGTATTTT.

The chain uses TRBV6-1 and TRBJ2-1; 11 nucleotides align to TRBD2. The CDR3 length is 18 residues. J lost 4 bases, V lost 4 bases, and 12 bases had no gene match. Looked up from germline, CDR1 is MNHNS and CDR2 is SASEGT. The DNA for the CDR3 is TGTGCCAGCAGTGTAGGCCGCTTGGCTAGCGGGGGGTACAATGAGCAGTTCTTC. Translation: CASSVGRLASGGYNEQFF.

The V call is TRBV25-1, the J call TRBJ2-1; 8 nucleotides align to TRBD2. Germline CDR1 is MGHDK and CDR2 is SYGVNS. J gave up 7 bases and V 1 base, and 6 bases lay outside the gene matches. The CDR3 sequence is 15 residues long. CDR3 in amino acids: CASSEFAGGKNEQFF. CDR3 coding DNA: TGTGCCAGCAGTGAATTTGCGGGAGGTAAAAATGAGCAGTTCTTC.

The V and J genes are TRBV29-1 and TRBJ2-5, with 8 nucleotides matching TRBD1. The V gene end was trimmed by 6 bases and the J gene end by 5 bases; junction bases not matched to a gene: 11. The CDR3 runs to 14 residues. Per the germline V gene, CDR1 is SQVTM and CDR2 is ANQGSEA. The CDR3 nucleotides read TGCAGCGTACGTGAGACAGGGGTTTTGGAGACCCAGTACTTC. As protein: CSVRETGVLETQYF.

This clonotype came up a few times. The chain links TRBV5-1 to TRBJ2-2; D assignment may be TRBD1 or TRBD2 (5 bases each). CDR1 and CDR2 (germline): SGHRS, YFSETQ. Trimming removed 4 bases at V and 5 bases at J, with 18 bases between. The CDR3 contains 16 residues. The CDR3: CASSHSWDGETGELFF. The CDR3 coding sequence is TGCGCCAGCAGCCATAGTTGGGACGGTGAAACCGGGGAGCTGTTTTTT.

The chain uses TRBV3-1 and TRBJ2-5, with D unresolved. This CDR3 is built from 12 residues. Germline lookup yields CDR1 LGHDT and CDR2 YNNKEL (reference sequence). The V end lost 1 base, the J end lost 2 bases, and 2 bases lay between the germline ends. CDR3 coding DNA: TGTGCCAGCAGCCAAGCACAAGAGACCCAGTACTTC. Its protein product is CASSQAQETQYF.

The CDR3 sequence: CASSEIGRQGYF. Written as DNA, the CDR3 is TGTGCCAGCAGTGAAATAGGCAGGCAGGGGTACTTC. This chain uses TRBV6-1 with TRBJ2-7; D possibly corresponds to TRBD1 (5 bases). This CDR3 spans 12 amino acids. With 2 bases removed from V and 12 bases from J, the gap between germline ends came to 14 bases. Germline lookup yields CDR1 MNHNS and CDR2 SASEGT.

This clonotype occurred a few times. V gene TRBV4-2 combines with J gene TRBJ2-4, with unresolved D. Looked up from germline, CDR1 is LGHNA and CDR2 is YNFKEQ. The V end lost 1 base, the J end lost 0 bases, and 7 bases lay between the germline ends. This CDR3 contains 15 residues. The CDR3 region is CASSQAPGAKNIQYF. CDR3 nucleotides: TGTGCCAGCAGCCAAGCCCCGGGAGCCAAAAACATTCAGTACTTC.

J is TRBJ1-2 and V is TRBV4-2; TRBD1 matches 9 bases. This CDR3 is 15 amino acids long. Germline lookup yields CDR1 LGHNA and CDR2 YNFKEQ. J gave up 4 bases and V 1 base, and 4 bases lay outside the gene matches. This chain's CDR3 is CASSQGDRDSYGYTF. Here the CDR3 DNA reads TGTGCCAGCAGCCAAGGGGACAGGGATAGCTATGGCTACACCTTC.